The present TCR beta chain was sequenced within a study of T cell changes during pregnancy in multiple sclerosis. Germline values: CDR1 SEHNR, CDR2 FQNEAQ (reference sequence). With 5 bases removed from V and 2 bases from J, the gap between germline ends came to 14 bases. CDR3 size: 15 residues. Profiling relied on immunoSEQ multiplex PCR, and the TCRdb table lists in-frame clones only, not all of them. The table has about 87,000 clones, 93% seen once; the top ten hold more than 1.1%. This clone was observed once. This chain uses TRBV7-9 with TRBJ2-3; D call uncertain. The sample consisted of peripheral blood, taken in the third trimester of pregnancy. The receptor comes from a female donor in good health, enrolled as a control in a pregnancy study. CDR3 nucleotides: TGTGCCAGCAGCCCGCGGCGGAGCGACACAGATACGCAGTATTTT. Protein: CASSPRRSDTDTQYF.